Sequencing of this T cell receptor (beta chain) was carried out in a study of T cell responses to AZD1222 COVID-19 vaccine. Findings and caveats of the study: Clonal diversity was possibly underestimated; the donors were predominantly white British and more often female. With dominance at 160-218 and 743-854, vaccine-associated CD4 TCRs spanned spike. The study sampled repertoires only after the peak T cell response.

Investigators merged groups given second doses at roughly 4 or roughly 12 weeks. Of note for this clone: The antigen is undetermined.

Here immunoSEQ multiplex PCR was the method, and the copy in TCRdb shows in-frame clones only, minus some. The sample holds 45,000 to 65,000 clones, roughly 90% seen once. CDR3 length equals 16 residues. Looked up from germline, CDR1 is SGHRS and CDR2 is YFSETQ. V lost 1 base and J lost 5; bases outside the gene matches: 8. The clonotype originates from an adult who received the AZD1222 COVID-19 vaccine. Sequences were derived from peripheral blood, sampled 28 days after the second AZD1222 dose. The rearrangement joins TRBV5-1 to TRBJ2-1; TRBD2 agrees at 8 bases. The DNA of the CDR3 is TGCGCCAGCAGCTTGTCGAAAGGACTAGCAGACAATGAGCAGTTCTTC. Translated: CASSLSKGLADNEQFF.